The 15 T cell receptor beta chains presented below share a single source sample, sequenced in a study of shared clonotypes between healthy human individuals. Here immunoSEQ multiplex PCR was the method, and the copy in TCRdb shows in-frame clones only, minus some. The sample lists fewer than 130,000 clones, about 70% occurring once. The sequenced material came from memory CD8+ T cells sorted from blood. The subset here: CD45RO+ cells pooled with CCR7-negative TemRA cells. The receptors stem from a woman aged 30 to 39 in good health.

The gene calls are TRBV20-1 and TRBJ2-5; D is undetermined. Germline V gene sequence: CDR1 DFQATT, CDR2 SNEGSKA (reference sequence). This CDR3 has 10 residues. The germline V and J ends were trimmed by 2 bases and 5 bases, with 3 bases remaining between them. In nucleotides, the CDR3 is TGCAGTGCTAGATTCGAGACCCAGTACTTC. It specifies CSARFETQYF.

CDR3 loop: CASSRRSGTDTQYF. The CDR3 DNA reads TGCGCCAGCAGCCGTCGGAGCGGCACAGATACGCAGTATTTT. V and J are TRBV4-1 and TRBJ2-3; D remains unclear. V gave up 4 bases and J gave up 1 base, with 9 bases separating them. Looked up from germline, CDR1 is MGHRA and CDR2 is YSYEKL. This CDR3 is built from 14 residues.

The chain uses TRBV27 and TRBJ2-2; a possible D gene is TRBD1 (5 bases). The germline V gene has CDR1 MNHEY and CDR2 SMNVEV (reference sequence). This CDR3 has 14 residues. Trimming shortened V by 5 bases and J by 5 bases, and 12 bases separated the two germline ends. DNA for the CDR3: TGTGCCAGCAGTCCCCAGAAGGGGACCGGGGAGCTGTTTTTT. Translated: CASSPQKGTGELFF.

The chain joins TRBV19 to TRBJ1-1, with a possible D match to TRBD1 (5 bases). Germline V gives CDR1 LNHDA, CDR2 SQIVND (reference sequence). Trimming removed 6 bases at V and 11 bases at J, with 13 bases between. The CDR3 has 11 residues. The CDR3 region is CASRTTGGAFF. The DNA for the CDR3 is TGTGCCAGTAGGACTACAGGTGGGGCTTTCTTT.

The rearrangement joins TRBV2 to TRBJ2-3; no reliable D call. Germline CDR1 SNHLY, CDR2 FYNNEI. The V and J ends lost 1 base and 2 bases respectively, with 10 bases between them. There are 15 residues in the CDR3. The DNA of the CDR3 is TGTGCCAGCAGTGAAGGCGGTAGGGTCACAGATACGCAGTATTTT. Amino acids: CASSEGGRVTDTQYF.

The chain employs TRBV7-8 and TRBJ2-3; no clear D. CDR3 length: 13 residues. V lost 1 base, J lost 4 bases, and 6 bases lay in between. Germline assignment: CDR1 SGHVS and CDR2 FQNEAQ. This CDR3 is CASSLDRSDTQYF. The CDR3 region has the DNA TGTGCCAGCAGCTTAGATCGGTCAGATACGCAGTATTTT.

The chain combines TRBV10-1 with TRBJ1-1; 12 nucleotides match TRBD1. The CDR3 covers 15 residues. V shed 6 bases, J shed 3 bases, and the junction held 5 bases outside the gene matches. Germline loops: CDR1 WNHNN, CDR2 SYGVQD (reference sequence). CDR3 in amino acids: CASSPGQGADTEAFF. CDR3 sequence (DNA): TGCGCCAGCAGCCCGGGACAGGGGGCAGACACTGAAGCTTTCTTT.

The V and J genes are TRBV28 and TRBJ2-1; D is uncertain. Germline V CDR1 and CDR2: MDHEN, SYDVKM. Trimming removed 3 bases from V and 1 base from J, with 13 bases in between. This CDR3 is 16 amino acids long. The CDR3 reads CASSLVLGESYNEQFF. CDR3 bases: TGTGCCAGCAGTTTGGTTCTTGGGGAATCCTACAATGAGCAGTTCTTC. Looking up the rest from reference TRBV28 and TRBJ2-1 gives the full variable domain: DVKVTQSSRYLVKRTGEKVFLECVQDMDHENMFWYRQDPGLGLRLIYFSYDVKMKEKGDIPEGYSVSREKKERFSLILESASTNQTSMYLCASSLVLGESYNEQFFGPGTRLTVL.

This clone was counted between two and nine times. The DNA for the CDR3 is TGTGCCAGCAGCCTAGGACAGGGAAAAGGCTACGAGCAGTACTTC. This gives the protein CASSLGQGKGYEQYF. The gene calls are TRBV7-2 and TRBJ2-7, with 8 bases that match TRBD1. With 5 bases clipped from V and 3 bases from J, the junction kept 9 bases outside the gene matches. The CDR3 extends over 15 amino acids. The V gene's germline CDR1 is SGHTA and CDR2 FQGNSA. The full variable domain, its missing parts supplied by reference TRBV7-2 and TRBJ2-7, is GAGVSQSPSNKVTEKGKDVELRCDPISGHTALYWYRQSLGQGLEFLIYFQGNSAPDKSGLPSDRFSAERTGGSVSTLTIQRTQQEDSAVYLCASSLGQGKGYEQYFGPGTRLTVT.

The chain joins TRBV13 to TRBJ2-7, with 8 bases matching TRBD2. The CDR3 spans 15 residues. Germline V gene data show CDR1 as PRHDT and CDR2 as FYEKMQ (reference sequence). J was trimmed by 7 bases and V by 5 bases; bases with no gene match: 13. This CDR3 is CASSPRGAGDKEQYF. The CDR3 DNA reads TGTGCCAGCAGCCCCCGGGGAGCGGGGGATAAGGAGCAGTACTTC. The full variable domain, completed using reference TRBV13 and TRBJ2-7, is AAGVIQSPRHLIKEKRETATLKCYPIPRHDTVYWYQQGPGQDPQFLISFYEKMQSDKGSIPDRFSAQQFSDYHSELNMSSLELGDSALYFCASSPRGAGDKEQYFGPGTRLTVT.

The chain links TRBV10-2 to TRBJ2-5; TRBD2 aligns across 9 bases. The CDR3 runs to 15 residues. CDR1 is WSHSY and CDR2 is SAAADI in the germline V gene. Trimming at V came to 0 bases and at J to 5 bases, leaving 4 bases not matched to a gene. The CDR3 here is CASSESQAGGETQYF. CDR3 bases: TGCGCCAGCAGTGAGTCTCAAGCGGGAGGTGAGACCCAGTACTTC.

The CDR3 bases are TGTGCCAGCAGCCCAGGGAGGGGATCCGAAGAGACCCAGTACTTC. It is translated as CASSPGRGSEETQYF. The chain couples TRBV28 to TRBJ2-5, with 7 bases fitting TRBD2. Germline V gene data show CDR1 as MDHEN and CDR2 as SYDVKM. The ends lost 6 bases at V and 3 bases at J; junction bases unmatched: 10. The CDR3 consists of 15 residues.

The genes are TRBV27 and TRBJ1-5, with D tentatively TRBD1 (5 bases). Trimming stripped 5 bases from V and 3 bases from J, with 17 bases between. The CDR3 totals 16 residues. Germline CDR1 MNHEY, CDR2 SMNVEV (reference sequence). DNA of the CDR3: TGTGCCAGCAGTCCTCGGGGCGGAACTTACAATCAGCCCCAGCATTTT. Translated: CASSPRGGTYNQPQHF.

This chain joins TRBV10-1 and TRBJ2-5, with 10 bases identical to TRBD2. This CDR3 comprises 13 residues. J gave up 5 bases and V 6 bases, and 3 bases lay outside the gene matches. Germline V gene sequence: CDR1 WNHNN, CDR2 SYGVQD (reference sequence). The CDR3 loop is CASSMTSGETQYF. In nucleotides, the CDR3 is TGCGCCAGCAGCATGACTAGCGGGGAGACCCAGTACTTC.

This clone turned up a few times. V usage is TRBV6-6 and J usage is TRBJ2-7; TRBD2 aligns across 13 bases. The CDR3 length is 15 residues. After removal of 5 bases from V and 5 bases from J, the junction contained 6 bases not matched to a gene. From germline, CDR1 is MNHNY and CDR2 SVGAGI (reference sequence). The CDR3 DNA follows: TGTGCCAGCAGTAGGACTAGCGGGAGCGCAGACGAGCAGTACTTC. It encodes CASSRTSGSADEQYF.